What follows are 13 T cell receptor beta chains derived from one specimen sequenced in a study of T cell repertoires in cytomegalovirus infection. In TCRdb, the reads were re-called with MiXCR into one record per CDR3 protein. The profile shows roughly 630,000 distinct CDR3 sequences, 20% to 25% of them singletons. Material for sequencing was CD8+ T cells from PBMCs. The receptor source for this set is a human donor in good health (CMV status not recorded). Some clones in this sample may be carry-over from other donors' samples.

This clonotype has ten or more counts. The rearrangement joins TRBV7-6 to TRBJ1-1; D unresolved. This CDR3 is built from 12 residues. V shed 5 bases and J shed 3 bases, with 7 bases lying between them. Germline V gene lookup returns CDR1 SGHVS and CDR2 FNYEAQ. CDR3 protein: CASSPLDTEAFF. The CDR3 coding sequence is TGTGCCAGCAGCCCCCTTGACACTGAAGCTTTCTTT.

This clonotype was counted a few times. The V and J genes are TRBV14 and TRBJ1-4, with D unclear. With 1 base removed from V and 5 bases from J, the gap between germline ends came to 11 bases. Germline lookup yields CDR1 SGHDN and CDR2 FVKESK. CDR3 length: 15 residues. The CDR3 DNA sequence: TGTGCCAGCAGCCAAGGTCCGCGGATGAATGAAAAACTGTTTTTT. Translated, it gives CASSQGPRMNEKLFF.

This clonotype has at least ten counts. The rearrangement joins TRBV7-3 to TRBJ2-3; TRBD2 is a possible D gene (6 bases). CDR1 is SGHTA and CDR2 is FQGTGA in the germline V gene. The length of the CDR3 is 16 residues. Trimming removed 8 bases at V and 3 bases at J, with 21 bases between. The CDR3 nucleotides are TGTGCCAGCCCTATGACCCGGCGGGGCACAACAGATACGCAGTATTTT. Protein: CASPMTRRGTTDTQYF.

This clonotype has ten or more counts. This chain uses TRBV7-6 with TRBJ1-1, with D perhaps matching TRBD1 (6 bases). Germline V gene sequence: CDR1 SGHVS, CDR2 FNYEAQ. The CDR3 covers 15 residues. V gave up 5 bases and J gave up 12 bases, with 25 bases separating them. DNA of the CDR3: TGTGCCAGCAGCCCTGGTCGGGGGGCGGGTGATAAAACTTTCTTT. Protein sequence: CASSPGRGAGDKTFF.

The sample holds many counts of this clonotype. The chain recombines TRBV15 with TRBJ2-5; tentative D call: TRBD1 (5 bases). The CDR3 is 14 amino acids. Germline lookup yields CDR1 LNHNV and CDR2 YYDKDF (reference sequence). Trimming removed 0 bases from V and 3 bases from J, with 8 bases in between. The CDR3 spells CATSRDQGEETQYF. The DNA for the CDR3 is TGTGCCACCAGCAGAGACCAGGGTGAAGAGACCCAGTACTTC.

The chain combines TRBV4-1 with TRBJ2-2; D is perhaps TRBD1 or TRBD2 (6 bases each). Per germline, CDR1 MGHRA and CDR2 YSYEKL. With 0 bases removed from V and 4 bases from J, the gap between germline ends came to 15 bases. The CDR3 extends over 17 amino acids. The CDR3 sequence is CASSQDLGGGLTGELFF. In DNA, the CDR3 is TGCGCCAGCAGCCAAGATCTAGGAGGGGGGCTCACCGGGGAGCTGTTTTTT.

This clonotype has just a few counts. This chain connects TRBV6-2 or TRBV6-3 to TRBJ2-1; TRBD2 aligns across 8 bases. Germline CDR1 reads MNHEY; CDR2 reads SVGEGT. J was trimmed by 2 bases and V by 7 bases; bases with no gene match: 7. The CDR3 has 15 amino acids. CDR3 in DNA: TGTGCCAGCATCCTACAGCGGGGGCCCTACAATGAGCAGTTCTTC. Its translation is CASILQRGPYNEQFF.

This clonotype was seen once. This sequence joins TRBV20-1 and TRBJ2-1; D remains unclear. Germline V gene data show CDR1 as DFQATT and CDR2 as SNEGSKA (reference sequence). The V end was cut by 2 bases, the J end by 0 bases, with 8 bases between. This CDR3 comprises 14 residues. For the CDR3, the DNA is TGCAGTGCTAGACCGATAAGCTCCTACAATGAGCAGTTCTTC. It encodes CSARPISSYNEQFF.

Turning to this clonotype: A read error may be the cause here, since a much bigger clone is one base away. This chain links TRBV7-3 with TRBJ2-7; TRBD1 aligns across 8 bases. The V and J ends lost 5 bases and 2 bases, in that order; junction bases with no gene match: 2. CDR1 and CDR2 from the germline V gene are SGHTA and FQGTGA. The CDR3 sequence is 13 residues long. CDR3 nucleotide sequence: TGTGCCAGCAGCCGGGGACAGGCCTACGAGCAGTACTTC. Its protein product is CASSRGQAYEQYF.

This clonotype was counted many times. V gene TRBV7-9 combines with J gene TRBJ1-2; D may be TRBD1 (6 bases). In germline, CDR1 is SEHNR, CDR2 FQNEAQ (reference sequence). Trimming cost V 1 base and J 3 bases, with 12 bases left between them. CDR3 size: 15 residues. CDR3 sequence reads: CASSLGNRVDYGYTF. The CDR3, as DNA: TGTGCCAGCAGCTTAGGTAACAGGGTTGACTATGGCTACACCTTC. Combining the CDR3 with reference TRBV7-9 and TRBJ1-2 gives the whole variable domain DTGVSQNPRHKITKRGQNVTFRCDPISEHNRLYWYRQTLGQGPEFLTYFQNEAQLEKSRLLSDRFSAERPKGSFSTLEIQRTEQGDSAMYLCASSLGNRVDYGYTFGSGTRLTVV.

This clonotype was recorded a few times. The chain links TRBV6-2 or TRBV6-3 to TRBJ2-1, with D perhaps matching TRBD2 (6 bases). Germline CDR1 MNHEY, CDR2 SVGEGT. Trimming pared 7 bases from V and 4 bases from J, leaving 14 bases between. The CDR3 spans 14 residues. In DNA, the CDR3 is TGTGCCAGCACGGACTCCGGGACTTACAATGAGCAGTTCTTC. Protein sequence: CASTDSGTYNEQFF.

The rearrangement links TRBV28 to TRBJ2-5; TRBD1 matches 11 bases. Germline lookup yields CDR1 MDHEN and CDR2 SYDVKM. There are 17 residues in the CDR3. V was pared by 7 bases and J by 2 bases, with 12 bases of the junction left unmatched. CDR3 residues: CASMLPDGQGAQETQYF. The CDR3 nucleotides read TGTGCCAGCATGCTGCCAGACGGACAGGGGGCTCAAGAGACCCAGTACTTC.

In this sample, this clonotype turned up a few times. This chain uses TRBV7-7 with TRBJ1-2; D is ambiguous. This CDR3 has 9 residues. Germline loops: CDR1 SSHAT, CDR2 FNYEAQ (reference sequence). The CDR3 nucleotides are TGTGCTCTCATATATGGCTACACCTTC. The encoded protein is CALIYGYTF.